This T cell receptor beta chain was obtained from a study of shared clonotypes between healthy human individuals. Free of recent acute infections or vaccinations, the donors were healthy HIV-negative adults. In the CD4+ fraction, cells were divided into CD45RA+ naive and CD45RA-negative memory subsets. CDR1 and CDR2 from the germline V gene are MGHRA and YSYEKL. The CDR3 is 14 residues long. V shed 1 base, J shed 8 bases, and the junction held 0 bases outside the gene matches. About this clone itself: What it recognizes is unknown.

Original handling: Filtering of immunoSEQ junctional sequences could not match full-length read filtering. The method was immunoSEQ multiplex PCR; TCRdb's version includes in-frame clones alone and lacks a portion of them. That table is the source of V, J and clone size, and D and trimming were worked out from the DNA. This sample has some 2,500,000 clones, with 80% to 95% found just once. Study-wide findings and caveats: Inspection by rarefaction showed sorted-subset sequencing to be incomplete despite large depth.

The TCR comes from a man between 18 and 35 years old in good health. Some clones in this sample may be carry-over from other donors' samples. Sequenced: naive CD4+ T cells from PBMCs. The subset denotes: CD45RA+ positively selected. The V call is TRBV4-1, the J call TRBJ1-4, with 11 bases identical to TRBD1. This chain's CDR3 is CASSQGDRGEKLFF. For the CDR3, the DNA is TGCGCCAGCAGCCAAGGGGACAGGGGGGAAAAACTGTTTTTT.